This TCR beta chain was identified during a study of blood T cell repertoires in COVID-19. Study in general: Samples representing acute and convalescent COVID-19 were sourced from the United States, Italy and Spain. PBMCs, B-cell-depleted T cells, or T cells were the source of the cDNA or gDNA that made up the material.

In the original analysis: Amplification of reference gene primers provided the estimated nucleated cell counts. The table came from immunoSEQ multiplex PCR; TCRdb's copy has only in-frame clones and leaves some out. The D gene and trimming were derived from the DNA, and the V and J assignments and clone size from that table. The repertoire holds over 100,000 clones, with roughly 90% as singletons. This TCR came from a middle-aged man with acute or convalescent COVID-19. Sequences were obtained from peripheral blood.

The CDR3 is CASSKGVGLNTEAFF. CDR3 bases: TGTGCCAGCAGCAAAGGGGTGGGCTTGAACACTGAAGCTTTCTTT. V is TRBV21-1 and J is TRBJ1-1; TRBD1, as called in the table, went unchecked against the DNA. TRBV21-1 counts as a pseudogene. The CDR3 has 15 amino acids.